These 16 T cell receptor beta chains were all obtained from the same sample, sequenced in a study of T cells after somatic rescue of genetic block. Profiled with immunoSEQ multiplex PCR; TCRdb holds only in-frame clones, not every one. The data contain roughly 71,000 clones, just over 90% of them singletons. The sequenced sample was peripheral blood mononuclear cells (PBMCs). The receptor set was obtained from a man younger than 40.

This chain connects TRBV27 to TRBJ2-7; 7 bases line up with TRBD1. There are 15 residues in the CDR3. The germline V gene encodes CDR1 MNHEY and CDR2 SMNVEV (reference sequence). The V and J ends lost 6 bases and 6 bases, in that order; junction bases with no gene match: 14. The CDR3 nucleotides read TGTGCCAGCAGACCCTCCGGGACAGAGCCCACCGAGCAGTACTTC. As protein: CASRPSGTEPTEQYF.

The rearrangement links TRBV4-1 to TRBJ2-6; D is tentatively TRBD1 or TRBD2 (5 bases each). V was trimmed by 0 bases and J by 2 bases, leaving 8 bases between them. Germline V gene data show CDR1 as MGHRA and CDR2 as YSYEKL. The CDR3 is 16 residues long. CDR3 DNA: TGCGCCAGCAGCCAAGAGCGAGGGGCTGGGGCCAACGTCCTGACTTTC. Encoded protein: CASSQERGAGANVLTF.

The chain recombines TRBV10-3 with TRBJ2-2; unclear D gene. V dropped 3 bases and J dropped 7 bases, with 3 bases sitting between them. This CDR3 region has 11 residues. Germline assignment: CDR1 ENHRY and CDR2 SYGVKD. For the CDR3, the DNA is TGTGCCATCAGTGATATCGGGGAGCTGTTTTTT. Translating gives CAISDIGELFF.

The V and J genes are TRBV2 and TRBJ1-1; perhaps TRBD1 as D (6 bases). The V gene's germline CDR1 is SNHLY and CDR2 FYNNEI. This CDR3 contains 13 residues. Trimming cost V 10 bases and J 2 bases, with 14 bases left between them. The CDR3 loop is CATKTGGNTEAFF. In nucleotides, the CDR3 is TGTGCCACAAAGACAGGCGGAAACACTGAAGCTTTCTTT.

This chain joins TRBV7-2 and TRBJ2-2; 10 bases line up with TRBD2. Germline CDR1 reads SGHTA; CDR2 reads FQGNSA. Germline trimming cut 6 bases from V and 4 bases from J; bases unmatched to any gene: 5. The CDR3 is made up of 15 amino acids. The CDR3 loop reads CASRRPSGSTGELFF. The CDR3 DNA sequence: TGTGCCAGCAGAAGACCTAGCGGGAGCACCGGGGAGCTGTTTTTT.

CDR3 residues: CASSSGHNTGELFF. DNA of the CDR3: TGTGCCAGCAGTTCGGGACACAACACCGGGGAGCTGTTTTTT. V usage is TRBV27 and J usage is TRBJ2-2, with a weak D call TRBD1 (6 bases). CDR3 length equals 14 residues. Germline V gives CDR1 MNHEY, CDR2 SMNVEV (reference sequence). V lost 4 bases and J lost 2, with 8 bases in between.

The genes are TRBV10-1 and TRBJ2-2; 9 bases agree with TRBD2. Unmatched junction bases numbered 3, after V lost 2 bases and J lost 5 bases. This CDR3 has 15 residues. Per germline, CDR1 WNHNN and CDR2 SYGVQD (reference sequence). The CDR3 DNA sequence: TGCGCCAGCAGTGAGGGGCTAGCGGGGACCGGGGAGCTGTTTTTT. Encoded protein: CASSEGLAGTGELFF.

This clone was found a few times. The rearrangement links TRBV4-3 to TRBJ1-4, with D perhaps TRBD1 (6 bases). Per the germline V gene, CDR1 is LGHNA and CDR2 is YSLEER. Deletions cut 0 bases from V and 5 bases from J, with 25 bases between. This CDR3 region has 20 residues. In nucleotides, the CDR3 is TGCGCCAGCAGCCAAGATGTCACAGTAGGACGTGGGGGCAAAAATGAAAAACTGTTTTTT. Translated, it gives CASSQDVTVGRGGKNEKLFF.

The chain recombines TRBV18 with TRBJ2-3, with 11 bases aligning to TRBD1. Germline CDR1 KGHSH, CDR2 LQKENI. The CDR3 runs to 16 residues. The V gene end was trimmed by 2 bases and the J gene end by 2 bases; junction bases not matched to a gene: 3. DNA for the CDR3: TGTGCCAGCTCACCAAGGGACAGGGGGTCCACAGATACGCAGTATTTT. This gives the protein CASSPRDRGSTDTQYF.

V gene TRBV5-1 combines with J gene TRBJ2-1, with TRBD2 identical over 14 bases. The V and J ends lost 4 bases and 5 bases, in that order; junction bases with no gene match: 8. This CDR3 is 17 amino acids long. CDR1 SGHRS and CDR2 YFSETQ come from the germline V gene. CDR3 sequence: CASSAGTSGRINNEQFF. In nucleotides, the CDR3 is TGCGCCAGCAGCGCGGGGACTAGCGGGAGAATCAACAATGAGCAGTTCTTC.

This clone was counted a single time. The rearrangement links TRBV29-1 to TRBJ2-3, with TRBD2 matching 10 bases. CDR1 SQVTM and CDR2 ANQGSEA come from the germline V gene. CDR3 length: 18 amino acids. V shed 4 bases, J shed 0 bases, and the junction held 13 bases outside the gene matches. The CDR3 sequence: CSVGLAGVSRTSTDTQYF. The CDR3 region has the DNA TGCAGCGTTGGGCTAGCGGGAGTTTCTAGGACTAGCACAGATACGCAGTATTTT.

The genes are TRBV7-9 and TRBJ1-5; the match to TRBD1 covers 8 bases. The J segment lost 1 base and the V segment lost 6 bases, leaving 2 bases of the junction unmatched. This CDR3 has 14 residues. Germline assignment: CDR1 SEHNR and CDR2 FQNEAQ (reference sequence). CDR3 protein: CASSRTGSNQPQHF. The CDR3 coding sequence is TGTGCCAGCAGTAGGACAGGGAGCAATCAGCCCCAGCATTTT.

A single count supports this clone. The V gene is TRBV27, the J gene TRBJ2-7; tentative D call: TRBD2 (5 bases). Germline CDR1 is MNHEY and CDR2 is SMNVEV (reference sequence). The CDR3 length is 14 residues. The V end lost 4 bases, the J end lost 7 bases, and 17 bases lay between the germline ends. CDR3 nucleotide sequence: TGTGCCAGCAGTTCCGCCCTTCGGGGTTATGAGCAGTACTTC. Protein sequence: CASSSALRGYEQYF.

This chain links TRBV11-3 with TRBJ2-1; D unresolved. With 5 bases removed from V and 8 bases from J, the gap between germline ends came to 13 bases. The CDR3 runs to 13 residues. Germline loops: CDR1 SGHNT, CDR2 YENEEA. CDR3 nucleotide sequence: TGTGCCAGCAGCCTAGGTGAGCAGGATGAGCAGTTCTTC. This gives the protein CASSLGEQDEQFF.

The genes are TRBV12-1 and TRBJ2-1. TRBV12-1 is noted as a pseudogene. CDR3 length: 15 residues. This chain's CDR3 is CASSFVRFREHEQFF. For the CDR3, the DNA is TGTGCCAGCAGCTTTGTAAGGTTCCGAGAGCATGAGCAGTTCTTC.

The chain recombines TRBV6-5 with TRBJ2-5; D tentatively reads TRBD1 or TRBD2 (6 bases each). CDR3 length: 14 residues. Germline CDR1 and CDR2: MNHEY and SVGAGI. Trimming removed 2 bases at V and 5 bases at J, with 12 bases between. The CDR3 bases are TGTGCCAGCAGTTACGGGGGGCGCGCGGAGACCCAGTACTTC. Amino acid sequence: CASSYGGRAETQYF.